This is a list of T cell receptor beta chains from one sample in a study of blood T cell repertoires in COVID-19. Profiled with immunoSEQ multiplex PCR; TCRdb holds only in-frame clones, not every one. The table lists about 200,000 clones, 85% to 90% of them singletons. Sequencing was done on a sample of peripheral blood. The receptors shown here come from a man aged 35 to 55 with active or convalescent COVID-19. Both conserved end residues are part of each CDR3. Fields, in order: V gene, D gene, J gene, CDR3 protein. D genes are given only for firm matches.

>TRBV3-1/TRBV3-2|NA|TRBJ1-2
CASSQVGGLHGYTF
>TRBV27|TRBD2|TRBJ2-1
CASTPASGKKGTTNEQFF
>TRBV11-3|NA|TRBJ1-3
CASSLDPSSGNTIYF
>TRBV19|TRBD1|TRBJ1-5
CASIRIAGQGNQPQHF
>TRBV5-4|NA|TRBJ2-5
CASSRDKETQYF
>TRBV14|TRBD1|TRBJ1-6
CASSQVTGGSSPLHF
>TRBV6-5|NA|TRBJ2-1
CASSYSVYYNEQFF
>TRBV6-1|NA|TRBJ1-2
CASSEVRYYGYTF
>TRBV2|TRBD1|TRBJ2-2
CASTRDRGAGELFF
>TRBV29-1|NA|TRBJ1-2
CSAGTPVHGYTF
>TRBV6-4|NA|TRBJ1-1
CASSDSPGGRTEAFF
>TRBV27|TRBD1|TRBJ1-2
CASSWDRDGYGYTF
>TRBV7-8|NA|TRBJ1-1
CASSLAAGVLTHGGPAFF
>TRBV28|NA|TRBJ1-1
CASSLYRADTEAFF
>TRBV3-1/TRBV3-2|TRBD2|TRBJ2-7
CASSQGLAGIYEQYF
>TRBV2|TRBD1|TRBJ1-5
CASKDRVFNQPQHF
>TRBV5-1|TRBD1|TRBJ1-1
CASSFTGVGTEAFF
>TRBV6-2/TRBV6-3|NA|TRBJ2-7
CASSYRPGEIYEQYF
>TRBV29-1|NA|TRBJ2-7
CSALSETLYEQYF
>TRBV6-1|NA|TRBJ2-5
CASSEAASTEETQYF
>TRBV12-5|NA|TRBJ1-5
CASGLGQGNQPQHF
>TRBV6-5|TRBD1|TRBJ1-2
CASSSDRVLGYTF
>TRBV19|TRBD1|TRBJ1-2
CASSIPGQVGGYTF
>TRBV7-8|NA|TRBJ1-5
CASSSYRDQPQHF
>TRBV11-2|NA|TRBJ2-7
CASSFDSLIHEQYF
>TRBV5-1|TRBD1|TRBJ2-2
CASSPMGQGRTGELFF
>TRBV11-3|TRBD2|TRBJ2-7
CASSLSSGTQPSSYEQYF
>TRBV10-3|NA|TRBJ1-5
CAISLIGGNQPQHF
>TRBV15|TRBD1|TRBJ1-2
CATSRDQMTGVGGYTF
>TRBV19|NA|TRBJ1-4
CASSIRAGELFF
>TRBV28|TRBD2|TRBJ2-7
CASRKTSSGSYEQYF
>TRBV28|NA|TRBJ1-1
CASSFSGGAEGEAFF
>TRBV6-2/TRBV6-3|TRBD1|TRBJ1-5
CASSSTGWQPQHF
>TRBV24-1|NA|TRBJ1-3
CATSDQQLSSGNTIYF
>TRBV3-1/TRBV3-2|NA|TRBJ1-6
CASSQATGNSPLHF
>TRBV19|NA|TRBJ1-5
CASSIKRNQPQHF
>TRBV6-5|TRBD2|TRBJ2-7
CATSRLASSYEQYF
>TRBV19|NA|TRBJ2-1
CASTRQGILSNEQFF
>TRBV7-8|TRBD2|TRBJ2-1
CASSTGTTSSYNEQFF
>TRBV7-9|NA|TRBJ1-3
CASSLAAGGNTIYF
>TRBV5-1|TRBD1|TRBJ2-7
CASSTGPRTGSYEQYF
>TRBV24-1|TRBD1|TRBJ2-5
CATSDPTGDVLETQYF
>TRBV7-2|NA|TRBJ2-6
CASSLFREDGGANVLTF